Reported below is one T cell receptor (beta chain). These data are taken from a study of blood T cell repertoires in COVID-19. Study as a whole: Samples came from the United States, Italy and Spain, spanning acute and convalescent COVID-19. PBMCs, B-cell-depleted T cells, or T cells were the source of the cDNA or gDNA that made up the material.

V dropped 5 bases and J dropped 0 bases, with 23 bases sitting between them. The length of the CDR3 is 18 residues. Looked up from germline, CDR1 is SNHLY and CDR2 is FYNNEI. The authors' processing: Estimates of nucleated cell counts were drawn from the amplification of reference gene primers. The repertoire was sequenced with immunoSEQ multiplex PCR; TCRdb's copy has only in-frame clones and lacks some. D and trimming were read from the DNA, whereas the V and J calls and clone size are those reported in that table. The sample records some 170,000 clones, around 90% being singletons. The source material was peripheral blood. The chain employs TRBV2 and TRBJ2-7; a possible D gene is TRBD2 (7 bases). This receptor was identified in a woman in her fifties or sixties with acute or convalescent COVID-19. This chain's CDR3 is CASSSLPFGGGPSYEQYF. The CDR3 bases are TGTGCCAGCAGTTCCCTCCCTTTTGGCGGGGGCCCCTCCTACGAGCAGTACTTC.